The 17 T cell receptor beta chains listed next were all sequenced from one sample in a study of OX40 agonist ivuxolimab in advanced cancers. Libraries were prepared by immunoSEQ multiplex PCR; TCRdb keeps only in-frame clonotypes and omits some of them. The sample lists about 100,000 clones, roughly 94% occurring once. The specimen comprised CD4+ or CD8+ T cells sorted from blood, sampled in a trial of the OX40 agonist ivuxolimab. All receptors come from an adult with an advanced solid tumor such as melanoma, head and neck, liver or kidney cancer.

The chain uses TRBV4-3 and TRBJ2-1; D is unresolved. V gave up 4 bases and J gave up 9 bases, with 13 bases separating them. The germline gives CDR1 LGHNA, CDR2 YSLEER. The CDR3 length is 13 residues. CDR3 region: CASSPLGWGEQFF. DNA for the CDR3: TGCGCCAGCAGCCCTCTTGGATGGGGTGAGCAGTTCTTC.

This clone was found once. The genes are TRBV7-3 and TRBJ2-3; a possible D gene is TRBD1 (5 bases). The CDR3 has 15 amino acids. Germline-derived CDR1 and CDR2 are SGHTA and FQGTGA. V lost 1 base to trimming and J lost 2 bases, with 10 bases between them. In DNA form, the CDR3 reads TGTGCCAGCAGCTTAAGGGGCAGGAACACAGATACGCAGTATTTT. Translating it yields CASSLRGRNTDTQYF.

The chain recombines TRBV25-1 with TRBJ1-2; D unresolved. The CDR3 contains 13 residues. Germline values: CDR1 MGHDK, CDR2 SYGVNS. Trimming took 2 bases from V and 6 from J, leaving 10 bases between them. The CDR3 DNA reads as TGTGCCAGCAGTGAAACGGCGGGGAATGGCTACACCTTC. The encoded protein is CASSETAGNGYTF.

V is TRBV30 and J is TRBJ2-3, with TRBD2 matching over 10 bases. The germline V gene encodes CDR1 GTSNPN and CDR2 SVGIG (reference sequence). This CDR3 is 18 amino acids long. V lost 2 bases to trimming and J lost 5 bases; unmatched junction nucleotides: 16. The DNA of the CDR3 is TGTGCCTGGAGTAGTCTCGGGGCAATTAGCGGGGGGCGAGATACGCAGTATTTT. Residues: CAWSSLGAISGGRDTQYF.

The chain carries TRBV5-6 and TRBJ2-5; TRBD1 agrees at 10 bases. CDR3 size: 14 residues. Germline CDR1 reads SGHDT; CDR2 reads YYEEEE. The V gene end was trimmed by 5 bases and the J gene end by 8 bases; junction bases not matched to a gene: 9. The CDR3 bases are TGTGCCAGCAGTAGGGGGACAGGGGCAAGCACCCAGTACTTC. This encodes CASSRGTGASTQYF. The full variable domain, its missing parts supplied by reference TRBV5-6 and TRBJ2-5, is DAGVTQSPTHLIKTRGQQVTLRCSPKSGHDTVSWYQQALGQGPQFIFQYYEEEERQRGNFPDRFSGHQFPNYSSELNVNALLLGDSALYLCASSRGTGASTQYFGPGTRLLVL.

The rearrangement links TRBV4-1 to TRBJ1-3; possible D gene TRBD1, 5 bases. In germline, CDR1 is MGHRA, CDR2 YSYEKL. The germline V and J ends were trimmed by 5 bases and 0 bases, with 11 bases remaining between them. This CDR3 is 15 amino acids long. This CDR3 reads CASSSGITSGNTIYF. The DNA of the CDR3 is TGCGCCAGCAGCTCAGGGATAACCTCTGGAAACACCATATATTTT.

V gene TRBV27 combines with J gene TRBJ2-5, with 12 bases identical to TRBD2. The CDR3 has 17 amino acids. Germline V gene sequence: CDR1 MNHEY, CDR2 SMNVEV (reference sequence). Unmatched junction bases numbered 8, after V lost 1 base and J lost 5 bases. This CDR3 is CASSLFPSGRAGETQYF. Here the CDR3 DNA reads TGTGCCAGCAGTTTATTTCCTAGCGGGAGGGCCGGTGAGACCCAGTACTTC.

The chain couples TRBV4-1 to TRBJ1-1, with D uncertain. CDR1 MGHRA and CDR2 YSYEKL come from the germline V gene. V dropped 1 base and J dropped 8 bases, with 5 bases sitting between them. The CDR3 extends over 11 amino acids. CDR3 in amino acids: CASSQGDEAFF. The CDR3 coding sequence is TGCGCCAGCAGCCAAGGCGACGAAGCTTTCTTT.

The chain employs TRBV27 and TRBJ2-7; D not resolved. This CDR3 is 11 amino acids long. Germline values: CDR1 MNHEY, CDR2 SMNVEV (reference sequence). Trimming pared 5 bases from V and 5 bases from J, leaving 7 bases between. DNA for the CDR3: TGTGCCAGCAGTCACGGCGACGAGCAGTACTTC. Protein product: CASSHGDEQYF.

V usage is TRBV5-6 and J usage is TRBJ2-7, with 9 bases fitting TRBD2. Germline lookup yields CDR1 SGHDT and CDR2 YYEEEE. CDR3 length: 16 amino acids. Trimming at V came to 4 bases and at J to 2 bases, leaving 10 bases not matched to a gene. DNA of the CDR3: TGTGCCAGCAGCCTTTTATCTAGCGGGATTGCCTACGAGCAGTACTTC. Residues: CASSLLSSGIAYEQYF. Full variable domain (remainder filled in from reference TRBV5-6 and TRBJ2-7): DAGVTQSPTHLIKTRGQQVTLRCSPKSGHDTVSWYQQALGQGPQFIFQYYEEEERQRGNFPDRFSGHQFPNYSSELNVNALLLGDSALYLCASSLLSSGIAYEQYFGPGTRLTVT.

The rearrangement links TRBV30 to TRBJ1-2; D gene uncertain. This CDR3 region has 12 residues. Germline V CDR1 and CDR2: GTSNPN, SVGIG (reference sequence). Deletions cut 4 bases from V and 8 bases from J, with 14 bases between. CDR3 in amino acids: CAWKGSRHGYTF. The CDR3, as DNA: TGTGCCTGGAAGGGATCAAGGCACGGCTACACCTTC.

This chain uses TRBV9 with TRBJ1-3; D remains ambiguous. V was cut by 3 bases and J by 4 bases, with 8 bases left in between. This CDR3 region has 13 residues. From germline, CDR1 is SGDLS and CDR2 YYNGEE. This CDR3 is CASSDSSGNTIYF. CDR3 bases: TGTGCCAGCAGCGACTCGTCGGGAAACACCATATATTTT.

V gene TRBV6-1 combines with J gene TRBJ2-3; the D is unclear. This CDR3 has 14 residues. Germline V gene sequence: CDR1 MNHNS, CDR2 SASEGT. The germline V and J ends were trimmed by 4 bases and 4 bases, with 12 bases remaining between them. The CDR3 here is CASSVGRRPDTQYF. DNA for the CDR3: TGTGCCAGCAGTGTCGGGCGGCGTCCAGATACGCAGTATTTT.

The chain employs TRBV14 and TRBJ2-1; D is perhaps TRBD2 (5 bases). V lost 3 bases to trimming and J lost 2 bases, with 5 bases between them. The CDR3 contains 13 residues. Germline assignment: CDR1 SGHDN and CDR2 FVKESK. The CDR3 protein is CASSQRAYNEQFF. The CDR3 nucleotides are TGTGCCAGCAGCCAGCGGGCCTACAATGAGCAGTTCTTC.

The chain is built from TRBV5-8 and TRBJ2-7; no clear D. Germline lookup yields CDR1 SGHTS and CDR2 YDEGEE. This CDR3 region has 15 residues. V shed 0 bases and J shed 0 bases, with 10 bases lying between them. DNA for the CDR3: TGTGCCAGCAGCTTGGTGGCTCAGGCCTCCTACGAGCAGTACTTC. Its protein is CASSLVAQASYEQYF.

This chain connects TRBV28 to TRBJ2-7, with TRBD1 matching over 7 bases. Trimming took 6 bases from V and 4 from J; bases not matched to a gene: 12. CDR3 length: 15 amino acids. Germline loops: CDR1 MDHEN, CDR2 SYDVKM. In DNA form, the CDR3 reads TGTGCCAGCAGCTATGACGGGACAGCTCGTTACGAGCAGTACTTC. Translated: CASSYDGTARYEQYF.

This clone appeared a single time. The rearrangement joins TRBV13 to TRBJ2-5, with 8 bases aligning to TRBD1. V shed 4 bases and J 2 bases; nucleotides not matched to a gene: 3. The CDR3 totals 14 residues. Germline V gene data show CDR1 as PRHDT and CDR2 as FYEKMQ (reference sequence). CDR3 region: CASSSGTGQETQYF. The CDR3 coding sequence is TGTGCCAGCAGCTCCGGGACAGGTCAAGAGACCCAGTACTTC.